Listed below are T cell receptor beta chains from one sample, sequenced in a study of T cell responses to AZD1222 COVID-19 vaccine. Profiled with immunoSEQ multiplex PCR; TCRdb holds only in-frame clones, not every one. The sample includes approximately 130,000 clones, about 89% of them seen just once. This material consisted of peripheral blood, taken 28 days after the second AZD1222 dose. The receptors stem from an adult who received the AZD1222 COVID-19 vaccine. The CDR3 runs from the conserved cysteine through the conserved F or W. D genes are given only for firm matches. A clone size is listed for some rows: how often the clone was seen (once, few, many), or a class if it is expanded.

CDR3 protein: CASRPRTGENTEAFF
CDR3 DNA: TGTGCCAGCAGACCAAGGACAGGGGAGAACACTGAAGCTTTCTTT
V gene: TRBV2
J gene: TRBJ1-1
D gene: TRBD1
clone size: once

CDR3 protein: CASSYSDGGVHEQYF
CDR3 DNA: TGCGCCAGCAGCTACTCCGACGGAGGGGTCCACGAGCAGTACTTC
V gene: TRBV5-1
J gene: TRBJ2-7
D gene: -
clone size: -

CDR3 protein: CASSLGDREQGKNIQYF
CDR3 DNA: TGCGCCAGCAGTTTAGGGGACAGGGAGCAGGGCAAAAACATTCAGTACTTC
V gene: TRBV10-1
J gene: TRBJ2-4
D gene: TRBD1
clone size: -

CDR3 protein: CASSSGDRAGELFF
CDR3 DNA: TGTGCCAGCAGTAGCGGGGACAGGGCCGGGGAGCTGTTTTTT
V gene: TRBV6-2/TRBV6-3
J gene: TRBJ2-2
D gene: TRBD1
clone size: -

CDR3 protein: CASSQSRDTIYEQYF
CDR3 DNA: TGTGCCAGCAGCCAAAGCCGGGATACAATCTACGAGCAGTACTTC
V gene: TRBV4-2
J gene: TRBJ2-7
D gene: -
clone size: -

CDR3 protein: CASSLGQHFYGYTF
CDR3 DNA: TGTGCCAGCAGCTTGGGACAGCACTTCTATGGCTACACCTTC
V gene: TRBV7-9
J gene: TRBJ1-2
D gene: TRBD1
clone size: -

CDR3 protein: CASSTRTVQPQHF
CDR3 DNA: TGTGCCAGCAGCACCAGGACAGTTCAGCCCCAGCATTTT
V gene: TRBV12-3/TRBV12-4
J gene: TRBJ1-5
D gene: -
clone size: -

CDR3 protein: CASSNFLDQPQHF
CDR3 DNA: TGTGCCAGTAGTAATTTTTTGGATCAGCCCCAGCATTTT
V gene: TRBV19
J gene: TRBJ1-5
D gene: -
clone size: once

CDR3 protein: CASSLAPHPYEQYF
CDR3 DNA: TGTGCCAGCAGCTTAGCGCCCCACCCCTACGAGCAGTACTTC
V gene: TRBV7-9
J gene: TRBJ2-7
D gene: -
clone size: -

CDR3 protein: CASSPPPGRDDYGYTF
CDR3 DNA: TGCGCCAGCAGCCCCCCTCCAGGGAGGGACGACTATGGCTACACCTTC
V gene: TRBV4-1
J gene: TRBJ1-2
D gene: -
clone size: -

CDR3 protein: CASSLGGYSNQPQHF
CDR3 DNA: TGTGCCAGCAGCTTAGGGGGGTATAGCAATCAGCCCCAGCATTTT
V gene: TRBV7-2
J gene: TRBJ1-5
D gene: -
clone size: -

CDR3 protein: CASSVTREETQYF
CDR3 DNA: TGTGCCAGCAGCGTGACTAGAGAAGAGACCCAGTACTTC
V gene: TRBV9
J gene: TRBJ2-5
D gene: -
clone size: -

CDR3 protein: CASSSRGRGRNQPQHF
CDR3 DNA: TGTGCCAGTAGTAGCAGGGGGCGCGGGCGCAATCAGCCCCAGCATTTT
V gene: TRBV19
J gene: TRBJ1-5
D gene: TRBD1
clone size: -

CDR3 protein: CASSDRGQATSGNTIYF
CDR3 DNA: TGCGCCAGCAGTGATCGGGGACAGGCGACCTCTGGAAACACCATATATTTT
V gene: TRBV10-1
J gene: TRBJ1-3
D gene: TRBD1
clone size: once

CDR3 protein: CASSRSWAGELFF
CDR3 DNA: TGTGCCAGCAGCCGATCATGGGCCGGGGAGCTGTTTTTT
V gene: TRBV5-4
J gene: TRBJ2-2
D gene: -
clone size: -

CDR3 protein: CATSSWEQMNTEAFF
CDR3 DNA: TGTGCCACCAGCAGTTGGGAACAGATGAACACTGAAGCTTTCTTT
V gene: TRBV15
J gene: TRBJ1-1
D gene: -
clone size: -

CDR3 protein: CATRGPGNTEAFF
CDR3 DNA: TGTGCCACCCGAGGTCCGGGGAACACTGAAGCTTTCTTT
V gene: TRBV24-1
J gene: TRBJ1-1
D gene: -
clone size: -

CDR3 protein: CASSLGTNTEAFF
CDR3 DNA: TGTGCCAGCAGCTTAGGGACGAACACTGAAGCTTTCTTT
V gene: TRBV7-8
J gene: TRBJ1-1
D gene: -
clone size: -

CDR3 protein: CASILLGDRAGYTF
CDR3 DNA: TGTGCCAGCATACTGTTAGGGGACAGGGCGGGCTACACCTTC
V gene: TRBV6-5
J gene: TRBJ1-2
D gene: TRBD1
clone size: once

CDR3 protein: CASSSARGRVHEQYF
CDR3 DNA: TGTGCCAGCAGCTCGGCCAGGGGCAGGGTCCACGAGCAGTACTTC
V gene: TRBV11-2
J gene: TRBJ2-7
D gene: -
clone size: -

CDR3 protein: CASSIGRRYRYEQYF
CDR3 DNA: TGTGCCAGTAGTATAGGAAGGAGGTATCGGTACGAGCAGTACTTC
V gene: TRBV19
J gene: TRBJ2-7
D gene: -
clone size: -

CDR3 protein: CASSLGLLPHEQYF
CDR3 DNA: TGTGCCAGCAGCTTGGGACTCCTGCCCCACGAGCAGTACTTC
V gene: TRBV5-6
J gene: TRBJ2-7
D gene: -
clone size: -

CDR3 protein: CASRTGGPTEAFF
CDR3 DNA: TGTGCCAGCAGGACAGGGGGGCCCACTGAAGCTTTCTTT
V gene: TRBV2
J gene: TRBJ1-1
D gene: TRBD1
clone size: -

CDR3 protein: CASSHGAHRNGYTF
CDR3 DNA: TGTGCCAGCAGTCACGGGGCTCACCGGAATGGCTACACCTTC
V gene: TRBV6-5
J gene: TRBJ1-2
D gene: -
clone size: -

CDR3 protein: CASSYGVREAFF
CDR3 DNA: TGTGCCAGCAGTTACGGGGTTAGGGAAGCTTTCTTT
V gene: TRBV6-2/TRBV6-3
J gene: TRBJ1-1
D gene: -
clone size: -

CDR3 protein: CASSSYGTSGSTNTGELFF
CDR3 DNA: TGTGCCAGCAGCTCCTACGGGACTAGCGGGAGCACGAACACCGGGGAGCTGTTTTTT
V gene: TRBV7-9
J gene: TRBJ2-2
D gene: TRBD2
clone size: -

CDR3 protein: CASSHPYNEKLFF
CDR3 DNA: TGTGCCAGCAGTCATCCTTATAATGAAAAACTGTTTTTT
V gene: TRBV25-1
J gene: TRBJ1-4
D gene: -
clone size: few

CDR3 protein: CASRFGTTSSYEQYF
CDR3 DNA: TGCGCCAGCAGGTTCGGGACTACCAGCTCCTACGAGCAGTACTTC
V gene: TRBV4-1
J gene: TRBJ2-7
D gene: TRBD2
clone size: -

CDR3 protein: CAISDLGNPHEQYF
CDR3 DNA: TGTGCCATCAGTGATTTAGGGAACCCCCACGAGCAGTACTTC
V gene: TRBV10-3
J gene: TRBJ2-7
D gene: -
clone size: -

CDR3 protein: CASSEFGGGYNEQFF
CDR3 DNA: TGCGCCAGCAGTGAGTTTGGCGGGGGCTACAATGAGCAGTTCTTC
V gene: TRBV10-1
J gene: TRBJ2-1
D gene: TRBD2
clone size: -

CDR3 protein: CASSLVPGRASYEQYF
CDR3 DNA: TGTGCCAGCAGCTTAGTTCCGGGTCGCGCCTCCTACGAGCAGTACTTC
V gene: TRBV7-8
J gene: TRBJ2-7
D gene: -
clone size: -

CDR3 protein: CASSHYSTGMETQYF
CDR3 DNA: TGTGCCAGCAGCCACTACTCGACAGGGATGGAGACCCAGTACTTC
V gene: TRBV3-1/TRBV3-2
J gene: TRBJ2-5
D gene: TRBD1
clone size: -

CDR3 protein: CASSPWTRETQYF
CDR3 DNA: TGTGCCAGTAGCCCCTGGACTAGGGAGACCCAGTACTTC
V gene: TRBV19
J gene: TRBJ2-5
D gene: TRBD2
clone size: -

CDR3 protein: CASSYSRTSGGWISAEQYF
CDR3 DNA: TGTGCCAGCAGCTACTCCCGGACTAGCGGGGGCTGGATTAGCGCCGAGCAGTACTTC
V gene: TRBV5-4
J gene: TRBJ2-7
D gene: TRBD2
clone size: -

CDR3 protein: CASSLALSDTGELFF
CDR3 DNA: TGCGCCAGCAGCTTGGCACTGTCGGACACCGGGGAGCTGTTTTTT
V gene: TRBV5-1
J gene: TRBJ2-2
D gene: -
clone size: -

CDR3 protein: CAWSGGAGTSAFF
CDR3 DNA: TGTGCCTGGAGTGGGGGAGCAGGGACATCCGCTTTCTTT
V gene: TRBV30
J gene: TRBJ1-1
D gene: -
clone size: -

CDR3 protein: CASSGTGRTEAFF
CDR3 DNA: TGTGCCAGCAGTGGGACAGGGCGCACTGAAGCTTTCTTT
V gene: TRBV2
J gene: TRBJ1-1
D gene: TRBD1
clone size: -

CDR3 protein: CAIRAGGDGDGYTF
CDR3 DNA: TGTGCCATCAGAGCAGGGGGCGATGGTGATGGCTACACCTTC
V gene: TRBV10-3
J gene: TRBJ1-2
D gene: TRBD1
clone size: once

CDR3 protein: CASSVWMNTEAFF
CDR3 DNA: TGTGCCAGCAGTGTCTGGATGAACACTGAAGCTTTCTTT
V gene: TRBV6-4
J gene: TRBJ1-1
D gene: -
clone size: once

CDR3 protein: CASSTQGAPNEKLFF
CDR3 DNA: TGTGCCAGCAGCACACAGGGGGCCCCTAATGAAAAACTGTTTTTT
V gene: TRBV9
J gene: TRBJ1-4
D gene: TRBD1
clone size: -

CDR3 protein: CAWSFGTAYGYTF
CDR3 DNA: TGTGCCTGGAGTTTTGGGACAGCTTATGGCTACACCTTC
V gene: TRBV30
J gene: TRBJ1-2
D gene: TRBD1
clone size: -

CDR3 protein: CASSSQGTIYYEQYF
CDR3 DNA: TGTGCCAGCAGCTCCCAGGGGACTATCTACTACGAGCAGTACTTC
V gene: TRBV7-8
J gene: TRBJ2-7
D gene: -
clone size: -

CDR3 protein: CASRAPVSTEAFF
CDR3 DNA: TGTGCCAGCAGGGCCCCTGTGAGCACTGAAGCTTTCTTT
V gene: TRBV6-6
J gene: TRBJ1-1
D gene: -
clone size: -

CDR3 protein: CACSQGQNTEAFF
CDR3 DNA: TGTGCCTGTTCTCAGGGTCAGAACACTGAAGCTTTCTTT
V gene: TRBV30
J gene: TRBJ1-1
D gene: -
clone size: -

CDR3 protein: CASSQGLLRRGDEQFF
CDR3 DNA: TGTGCCAGCAGCCAAGGTTTACTGCGCCGAGGGGATGAGCAGTTCTTC
V gene: TRBV4-2
J gene: TRBJ2-1
D gene: -
clone size: -

CDR3 protein: CASSEGLAGYNEQFF
CDR3 DNA: TGTGCCAGCAGTGAAGGGCTAGCGGGATACAATGAGCAGTTCTTC
V gene: TRBV2
J gene: TRBJ2-1
D gene: TRBD2
clone size: -

CDR3 protein: CASSAGQRNTGELFF
CDR3 DNA: TGTGCCAGCAGCGCGGGACAGAGGAACACCGGGGAGCTGTTTTTT
V gene: TRBV9
J gene: TRBJ2-2
D gene: TRBD1
clone size: -

CDR3 protein: CASSYPRLAGGPGTGELFF
CDR3 DNA: TGTGCCAGCAGCTACCCCCGATTAGCGGGAGGGCCAGGGACCGGGGAGCTGTTTTTT
V gene: TRBV7-9
J gene: TRBJ2-2
D gene: TRBD2
clone size: -

CDR3 protein: CASSQAGFGSDSPLHF
CDR3 DNA: TGTGCCAGCAGCCAAGCGGGATTTGGGTCCGATTCACCCCTCCACTTT
V gene: TRBV3-1/TRBV3-2
J gene: TRBJ1-6
D gene: -
clone size: once

CDR3 protein: CASSQGGYSGAFF
CDR3 DNA: TGTGCCAGCAGCCAAGGGGGGTACTCGGGAGCTTTCTTT
V gene: TRBV13
J gene: TRBJ1-1
D gene: -
clone size: -

CDR3 protein: CASSLPYETQYF
CDR3 DNA: TGTGCCAGCAGTCTACCGTACGAGACCCAGTACTTC
V gene: TRBV11-3
J gene: TRBJ2-5
D gene: -
clone size: -

CDR3 protein: CASSTEYEQYF
CDR3 DNA: TGTGCCAGTTCAACAGAGTACGAGCAGTACTTC
V gene: TRBV19
J gene: TRBJ2-7
D gene: -
clone size: -

CDR3 protein: CASSAGQGHEAFF
CDR3 DNA: TGCGCCAGCAGCGCCGGACAGGGTCATGAAGCTTTCTTT
V gene: TRBV10-2
J gene: TRBJ1-1
D gene: TRBD1
clone size: -

CDR3 protein: CASSYSEGPYEQYF
CDR3 DNA: TGTGCCAGCAGTTACTCAGAGGGGCCCTACGAGCAGTACTTC
V gene: TRBV6-5
J gene: TRBJ2-7
D gene: -
clone size: -

CDR3 protein: CASSQQSSYEQYF
CDR3 DNA: TGTGCCAGCAGCCAGCAGAGCTCCTACGAGCAGTACTTC
V gene: TRBV6-5
J gene: TRBJ2-7
D gene: -
clone size: -

CDR3 protein: CASSPDRGRLSAFF
CDR3 DNA: TGTGCCAGCTCTCCGGACAGGGGGCGTTTATCGGCTTTCTTT
V gene: TRBV18
J gene: TRBJ1-1
D gene: TRBD1
clone size: -

CDR3 protein: CASSLLTSNQPQHF
CDR3 DNA: TGTGCCAGCAGCTTGTTGACCTCCAATCAGCCCCAGCATTTT
V gene: TRBV5-6
J gene: TRBJ1-5
D gene: -
clone size: -

CDR3 protein: CSVTGDTEAFF
CDR3 DNA: TGCAGCGTCACAGGGGACACTGAAGCTTTCTTT
V gene: TRBV29-1
J gene: TRBJ1-1
D gene: TRBD1
clone size: -

CDR3 protein: CASSLAGAYEQYF
CDR3 DNA: TGTGCCAGCAGCTTAGCAGGGGCCTACGAGCAGTACTTC
V gene: TRBV7-9
J gene: TRBJ2-7
D gene: -
clone size: once